This TCR beta chain derives from a study of cytomegalovirus exposure and HLA in healthy donors. Primers: 60 Vbeta forward and 13 Jbeta reverse. Some clones are missing from TCRdb's copy, which holds only in-frame ones; the method was immunoSEQ multiplex PCR. The repertoire holds over 150,000 clones, with roughly 80% as singletons. Only one count was recorded for this clone. What it binds is unknown. Findings and caveats of the study: An analysis that came later showed most CMV-associated TCR beta chains appearing HLA-restricted. Segments of the TCR beta V type were, in most cases, productive about 87% or about 30% of the time in an earlier analysis. Per a later analysis, HLA-associated TCR beta chains showed more clonal expansion than other, equally common TCR beta chains. Relative to the approximately 700-donor mean, N-insertions were reportedly fewer in an Asian-associated ancestry cluster in a later analysis.

The CDR3 runs to 14 residues. CDR1 SGHDT and CDR2 YYEEEE come from the germline V gene. Trimming took 3 bases from V and 5 from J; bases not matched to a gene: 3. This TCR derives from a man aged 25-40 years in good health and CMV-seropositive. The chain employs TRBV5-6 and TRBJ2-3; 10 bases are a match to TRBD1. The specimen sequenced was PBMCs. CDR3 residues: CASSSGTGVDTQYF. The CDR3, as DNA: TGTGCCAGCAGCTCTGGGACAGGGGTAGATACGCAGTATTTT.